The T cell receptor beta chain described here comes from a study of T cells expressing NK-cell markers. Study at large: HCMV seropositivity marked most of the eight sequenced donors; one was seronegative. Notes on the study in general: For a handful of donors, the dominant NKG2C+ clonotypes made up about 1.0-7.5% of their CD8+ T cells.

Germline loops: CDR1 SGHTA, CDR2 FQGNSA. CDR3 length equals 15 residues. TCRdb reprocessed the 5' RACE reads, with one entry per CDR3 protein and no DNA. Its table lists approximately 380,000 distinct CDR3 sequences. As regards this clonotype: Its antigen is unidentified.

This TCR derives from a man aged 18-75 years in good health. The chain is built from TRBV7-2 and TRBJ2-3; the TRBD1 assignment by TCRdb is unverifiable without DNA. The source material was blood T cells: a sorted CD56 or NKG2C T cell subset, CD4+ or CD8+ T cells, or bulk PBMC T cells (not recorded which). This chain's CDR3 is CASSRIGGATDTQYF.